The 22 T cell receptor beta chains below all came from one sample that was sequenced in a study of blood T cells in healthy people across ages. Next came a second PCR, run for about 7 to 12 cycles, which used a sample-barcoded 5' primer along with a J-beta primer mix. TCRdb recomputed calls from the 5' RACE reads with MiXCR, one row per CDR3 protein. The data show around 1,100,000 distinct CDR3 sequences, less than 45% seen once. Sample: blood. These receptors were taken from a man between 18 and 29 years old in good health.

V and J are TRBV12-3 or TRBV12-4 and TRBJ2-5; D remains ambiguous. This CDR3 contains 13 residues. V gave up 3 bases and J gave up 11 bases, with 16 bases separating them. CDR3 in DNA: TGTGCCAGCAGTTTGAGCAGTCTCAATGAGCAGTACTTC. This translates into CASSLSSLNEQYF.

With regard to this clonotype: This may come from a read error, since a much larger clone is one base off. The chain links TRBV12-3 or TRBV12-4 to TRBJ2-5; weak D call: TRBD1 (7 bases). Trimming removed 5 bases at V and 11 bases at J, with 21 bases between. The CDR3 is 14 residues long. This CDR3 reads CASSGGTVYNEQYF. In DNA, the CDR3 is TGTGCCAGCAGTGGCGGGACAGTCTACAATGAGCAGTACTTC.

The chain joins TRBV27 to TRBJ2-1; possibly TRBD2 for D (7 bases). The V end lost 8 bases, the J end lost 6 bases, and 14 bases lay between the germline ends. The CDR3 sequence is 13 residues long. Germline values: CDR1 MNHEY, CDR2 SMNVEV (reference sequence). For the CDR3, the DNA is TGTGCCAGCGCTAGGGGGGGCCCCAATGAGCAGTTCTTC. This sequence encodes CASARGGPNEQFF.

This chain joins TRBV2 and TRBJ2-2, with D perhaps matching TRBD1 (6 bases). V dropped 4 bases and J dropped 4 bases, with 10 bases sitting between them. The CDR3 is made up of 14 amino acids. The germline V gene encodes CDR1 SNHLY and CDR2 FYNNEI. CDR3 coding DNA: TGTGCCAGCAGTGTACAGGGAGCCACCGGGGAGCTGTTTTTT. Amino acids: CASSVQGATGELFF. The whole variable domain, filled in from reference TRBV2 and TRBJ2-2, reads EPEVTQTPSHQVTQMGQEVILRCVPISNHLYFYWYRQILGQKVEFLVSFYNNEISEKSEIFDDQFSVERPDGSNFTLKIRSTKLEDSAMYFCASSVQGATGELFFGEGSRLTVL.

This clonotype occurred many times. The CDR3 region has the DNA TGTGCCAGCAGCTTGGGCCCGTACACAGATACGCAGTATTTT. It translates to CASSLGPYTDTQYF. The chain has TRBV7-9 and TRBJ2-3; D gene uncertain. V was clipped by 3 bases and J by 2 bases, with 9 bases between them. CDR1 SEHNR and CDR2 FQNEAQ come from the germline V gene (reference sequence). CDR3 length: 14 amino acids.

This clonotype appeared a few times. V gene TRBV10-3 combines with J gene TRBJ1-2, with D uncertain. Germline V gives CDR1 ENHRY, CDR2 SYGVKD. V lost 2 bases and J 4 bases, leaving 8 bases between the germline ends. The CDR3 extends over 13 amino acids. CDR3 nucleotides: TGTGCCATCAGTGAGGTAGTCAGCTATGGCTACACCTTC. Protein product: CAISEVVSYGYTF.

The chain has TRBV9 and TRBJ1-6, with D possibly TRBD1 on 5 matching bases. V dropped 0 bases and J dropped 5 bases, with 12 bases sitting between them. From germline, CDR1 is SGDLS and CDR2 YYNGEE. This CDR3 comprises 16 residues. The CDR3 bases are TGTGCCAGCAGCGTAGGACAGAGTACCCATAATTCACCCCTCCACTTT. It encodes CASSVGQSTHNSPLHF.

The rearrangement links TRBV12-3 or TRBV12-4 to TRBJ2-7, with TRBD1 identical over 7 bases. The CDR3 sequence is 14 residues long. V dropped 5 bases and J dropped 0; count of bases not matched to a gene: 4. The CDR3 loop is CASSEDRISYEQYF. For the CDR3, the DNA is TGTGCCAGCAGTGAGGACAGGATCTCCTACGAGCAGTACTTC.

The chain recombines TRBV6-2 or TRBV6-3 with TRBJ1-2; D gene uncertain. The CDR3 runs to 13 residues. The germline V gene encodes CDR1 MNHEY and CDR2 SVGEGT. Trimming left V 4 bases short and J 4 bases short, with 10 bases between. The CDR3: CASSSSSVYGYTF. The CDR3 coding sequence is TGTGCCAGCAGTTCGTCGTCGGTCTATGGCTACACCTTC.

This clonotype was counted a few times. The chain recombines TRBV4-2 with TRBJ1-5, with 10 bases aligning to TRBD1. The CDR3 is 18 amino acids. Losses at the gene ends were 4 bases for V and 2 bases for J; bases not matched to a gene: 11. The V gene's germline CDR1 is LGHNA and CDR2 YNFKEQ. CDR3 in DNA: TGTGCCAGCAGCCCCCGGGACAGGGGCAATTTCGGCAATCAGCCCCAGCATTTT. It yields the protein CASSPRDRGNFGNQPQHF.

This clonotype appeared once. The gene calls are TRBV20-1 and TRBJ2-7, with D perhaps matching TRBD1 or TRBD2 (5 bases each). The V gene's germline CDR1 is DFQATT and CDR2 SNEGSKA (reference sequence). CDR3 size: 14 residues. Trimming removed 1 base from V and 3 bases from J, with 13 bases in between. CDR3 amino acids: CSARVKGTYYEQYF. The CDR3 DNA is TGCAGTGCTAGAGTCAAGGGGACCTACTACGAGCAGTACTTC.

The chain combines TRBV20-1 with TRBJ2-2, with D unresolved. This CDR3 spans 16 amino acids. The V and J ends lost 0 bases and 1 base respectively, with 12 bases between them. Germline CDR1 DFQATT, CDR2 SNEGSKA (reference sequence). The chain's CDR3 is CSARDYGRGNTGELFF. CDR3 nucleotide sequence: TGCAGTGCTAGAGATTACGGACGCGGGAACACCGGGGAGCTGTTTTTT.

This clonotype has just a few counts. This chain connects TRBV7-3 to TRBJ2-5, with 8 bases that match TRBD1. The CDR3 contains 15 residues. CDR1 SGHTA and CDR2 FQGTGA come from the germline V gene. After removal of 1 base from V and 5 bases from J, the junction contained 6 bases not matched to a gene. The CDR3 nucleotides read TGTGCCAGCAGCTTAAGAGGACAGGGTGGGGAGACCCAGTACTTC. Translating gives CASSLRGQGGETQYF. Full variable domain (outside the CDR3, taken from reference TRBV7-3 and TRBJ2-5): GAGVSQTPSNKVTEKGKYVELRCDPISGHTALYWYRQSLGQGPEFLIYFQGTGAADDSGLPNDRFFAVRPEGSVSTLKIQRTERGDSAVYLCASSLRGQGGETQYFGPGTRLLVL.

This clonotype has ten or more counts. This chain uses TRBV12-3 or TRBV12-4 with TRBJ2-2; D is possibly TRBD1 (7 bases). This CDR3 is 15 amino acids long. V lost 6 bases, J lost 6 bases, and 17 bases lay in between. CDR3 sequence: CASSETGTLAGELFF. The CDR3 coding sequence is TGTGCCAGCAGCGAGACAGGGACTTTGGCCGGGGAGCTGTTTTTT.

This clonotype was seen repeatedly, ten times or more. The chain links TRBV5-8 to TRBJ2-3, with 7 nucleotides matching TRBD2. CDR1 is SGHTS and CDR2 is YDEGEE in the germline V gene. J lost 0 bases, V lost 0 bases, and 4 bases had no gene match. The CDR3 has 16 residues. The CDR3 reads CASSLGLADSTDTQYF. In DNA form, the CDR3 reads TGTGCCAGCAGCTTGGGTCTAGCGGATAGCACAGATACGCAGTATTTT.

V gene TRBV6-5 combines with J gene TRBJ2-2, with D perhaps matching TRBD2 (5 bases). Germline V gives CDR1 MNHEY, CDR2 SVGAGI. This CDR3 region has 15 residues. The V end lost 4 bases, the J end lost 4 bases, and 13 bases lay between the germline ends. Written as DNA, the CDR3 is TGTGCCAGCAGTTCCCTATTGGACTCCACCGGGGAGCTGTTTTTT. Its protein is CASSSLLDSTGELFF.

The chain uses TRBV20-1 and TRBJ2-2, with D uncertain. CDR1 is DFQATT and CDR2 is SNEGSKA in the germline V gene (reference sequence). This CDR3 has 14 amino acids. Between the trimmed V and J ends, which lost 3 bases and 0 bases, there was a span of 8 bases. The CDR3 sequence: CSASRQSNTGELFF. DNA for the CDR3: TGCAGTGCTAGCCGGCAGTCGAACACCGGGGAGCTGTTTTTT.

The chain links TRBV20-1 to TRBJ2-2; a weak D match, TRBD2 (5 bases). The germline CDR1 and CDR2 sequences are DFQATT and SNEGSKA (reference sequence). CDR3 size: 14 residues. CDR3 DNA sequence: TGCAGCACTAGACGTCCGGGGAGCACCGGGGAGCTGTTTTTT. As protein: CSTRRPGSTGELFF.

The genes are TRBV29-1 and TRBJ1-4, with D tentatively TRBD1 (5 bases). Germline CDR1 SQVTM, CDR2 ANQGSEA. The V end lost 6 bases, the J end lost 7 bases, and 18 bases lay between the germline ends. The CDR3 is made up of 14 amino acids. The CDR3 nucleotides are TGCAGCGTCAAGGGGACCTATATTCCTGAAAAACTGTTTTTT. Protein: CSVKGTYIPEKLFF.

CDR3: CASSPRDRVGTQYF. As DNA, the CDR3 is TGTGCCAGCAGCCCCCGGGACAGGGTCGGCACTCAGTACTTC. The genes are TRBV13 and TRBJ2-4; 9 bases line up with TRBD1. J was trimmed by 12 bases and V by 5 bases; bases with no gene match: 11. The germline CDR1 and CDR2 sequences are PRHDT and FYEKMQ (reference sequence). The CDR3 has 14 amino acids.

V usage is TRBV4-2 and J usage is TRBJ1-5; TRBD1 might be the D (5 bases). The germline V gene has CDR1 LGHNA and CDR2 YNFKEQ. V was pared by 0 bases and J by 10 bases, with 13 bases between. The CDR3 runs to 14 residues. The DNA of the CDR3 is TGTGCCAGCAGCCAAGAGGGGGGGATGGGACCCCAGCATTTT. Protein: CASSQEGGMGPQHF.

This clonotype appeared a few times. Here the CDR3 reads CASSFPGQGDTEAFF. CDR3 coding DNA: TGTGCCAGCAGCTTCCCGGGACAGGGTGACACTGAAGCTTTCTTT. V gene TRBV5-6 combines with J gene TRBJ1-1, with 9 bases that match TRBD1. Losses at the gene ends were 2 bases for V and 3 bases for J; bases not matched to a gene: 5. Per the germline V gene, CDR1 is SGHDT and CDR2 is YYEEEE. The CDR3 totals 15 residues.